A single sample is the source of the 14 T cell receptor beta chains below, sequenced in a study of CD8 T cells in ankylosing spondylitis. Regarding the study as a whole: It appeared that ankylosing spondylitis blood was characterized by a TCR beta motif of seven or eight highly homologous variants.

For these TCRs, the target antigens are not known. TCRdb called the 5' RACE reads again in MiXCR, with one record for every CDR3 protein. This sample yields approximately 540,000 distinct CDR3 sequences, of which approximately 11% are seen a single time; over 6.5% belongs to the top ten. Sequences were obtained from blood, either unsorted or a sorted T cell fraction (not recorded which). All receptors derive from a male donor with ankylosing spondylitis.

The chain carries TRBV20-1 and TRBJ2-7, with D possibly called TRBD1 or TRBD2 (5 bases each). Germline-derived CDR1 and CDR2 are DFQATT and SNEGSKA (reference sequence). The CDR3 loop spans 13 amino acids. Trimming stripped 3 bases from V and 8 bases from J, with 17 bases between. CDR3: CSARGLRDGQQYV. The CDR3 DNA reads TGCAGTGCTAGGGGGCTTAGGGACGGCCAGCAGTACGTC.

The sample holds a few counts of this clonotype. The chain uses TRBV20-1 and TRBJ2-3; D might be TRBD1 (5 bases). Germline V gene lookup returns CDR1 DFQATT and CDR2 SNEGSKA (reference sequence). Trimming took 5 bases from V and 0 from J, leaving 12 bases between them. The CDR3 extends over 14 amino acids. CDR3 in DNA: TGCAGTGCTTGGGGCCCGCTTAGCACAGATACGCAGTATTTT. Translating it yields CSAWGPLSTDTQYF.

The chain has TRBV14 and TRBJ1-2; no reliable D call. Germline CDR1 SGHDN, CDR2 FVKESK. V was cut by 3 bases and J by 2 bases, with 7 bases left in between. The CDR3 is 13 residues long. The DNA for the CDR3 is TGTGCCAGCAGCCACACGGTAAACTATGGCTACACCTTC. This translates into CASSHTVNYGYTF.

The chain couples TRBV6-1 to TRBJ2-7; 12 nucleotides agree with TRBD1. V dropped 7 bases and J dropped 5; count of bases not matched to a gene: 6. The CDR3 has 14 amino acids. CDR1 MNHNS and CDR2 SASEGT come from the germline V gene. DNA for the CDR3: TGTGCCAGCAATACCGGGACAGGGGGCGACGAGCAGTACGTC. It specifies CASNTGTGGDEQYV.

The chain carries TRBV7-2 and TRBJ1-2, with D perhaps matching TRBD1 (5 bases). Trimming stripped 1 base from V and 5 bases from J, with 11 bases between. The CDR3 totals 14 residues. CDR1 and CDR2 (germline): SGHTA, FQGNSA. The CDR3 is CASSLGPGRYGYTF. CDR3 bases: TGTGCCAGCAGCTTAGGGCCAGGGCGGTATGGCTACACCTTC. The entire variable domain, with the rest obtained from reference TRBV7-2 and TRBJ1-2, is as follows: GAGVSQSPSNKVTEKGKDVELRCDPISGHTALYWYRQSLGQGLEFLIYFQGNSAPDKSGLPSDRFSAERTGGSVSTLTIQRTQQEDSAVYLCASSLGPGRYGYTFGSGTRLTVV.

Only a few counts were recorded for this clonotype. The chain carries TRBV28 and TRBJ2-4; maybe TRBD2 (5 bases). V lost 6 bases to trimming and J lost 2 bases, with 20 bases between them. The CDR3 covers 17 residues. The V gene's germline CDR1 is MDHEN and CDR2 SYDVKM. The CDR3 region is CASRLTTGLQTKNIQYF. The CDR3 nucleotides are TGTGCCAGCAGGCTGACGACTGGACTTCAAACCAAAAACATTCAGTACTTC.

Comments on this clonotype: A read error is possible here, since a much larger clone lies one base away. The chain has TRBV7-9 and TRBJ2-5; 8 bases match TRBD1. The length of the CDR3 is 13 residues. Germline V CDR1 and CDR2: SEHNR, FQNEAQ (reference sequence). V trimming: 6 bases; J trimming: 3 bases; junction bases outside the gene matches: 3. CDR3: CASRSTGEETQYF. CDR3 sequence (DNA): TGTGCCAGCAGGTCGACAGGGGAAGAGACCCAGTACTTC. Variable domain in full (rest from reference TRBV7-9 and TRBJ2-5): DTGVSQNPRHKITKRGQNVTFRCDPISEHNRLYWYRQTLGQGPEFLTYFQNEAQLEKSRLLSDRFSAERPKGSFSTLEIQRTEQGDSAMYLCASRSTGEETQYFGPGTRLLVL.

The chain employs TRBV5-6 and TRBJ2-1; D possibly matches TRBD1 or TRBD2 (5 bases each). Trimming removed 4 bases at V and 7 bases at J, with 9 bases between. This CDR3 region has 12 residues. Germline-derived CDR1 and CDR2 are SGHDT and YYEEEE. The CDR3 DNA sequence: TGTGCCAGCAGCGGTTGGGGGAATGAGCAGTTCTTC. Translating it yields CASSGWGNEQFF.

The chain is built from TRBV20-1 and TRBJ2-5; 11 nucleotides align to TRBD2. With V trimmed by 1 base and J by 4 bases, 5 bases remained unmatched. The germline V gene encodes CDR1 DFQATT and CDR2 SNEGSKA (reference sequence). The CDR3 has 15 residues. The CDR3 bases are TGCAGTGCTAGAGGGGGACTAGCGGAAATAGAGACCCAGTACTTC. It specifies CSARGGLAEIETQYF.

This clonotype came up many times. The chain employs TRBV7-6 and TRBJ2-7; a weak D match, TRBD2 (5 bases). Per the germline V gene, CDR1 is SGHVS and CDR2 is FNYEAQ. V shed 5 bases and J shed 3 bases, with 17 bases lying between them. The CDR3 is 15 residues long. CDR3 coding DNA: TGTGCCAGCAGCCCAGAAGCGGCGAGGAACTACGAGCAGTACTTC. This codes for CASSPEAARNYEQYF.

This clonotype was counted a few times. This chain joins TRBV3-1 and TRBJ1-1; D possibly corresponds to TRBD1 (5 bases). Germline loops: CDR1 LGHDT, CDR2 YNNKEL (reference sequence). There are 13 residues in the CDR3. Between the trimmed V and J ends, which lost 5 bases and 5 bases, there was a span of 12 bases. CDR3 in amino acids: CASSFSQGTEAFF. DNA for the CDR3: TGTGCCAGCAGCTTTTCCCAGGGAACTGAAGCTTTCTTT. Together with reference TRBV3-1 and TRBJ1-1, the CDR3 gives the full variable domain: DTAVSQTPKYLVTQMGNDKSIKCEQNLGHDTMYWYKQDSKKFLKIMFSYNNKELIINETVPNRFSPKSPDKAHLNLHINSLELGDSAVYFCASSFSQGTEAFFGQGTRLTVV.

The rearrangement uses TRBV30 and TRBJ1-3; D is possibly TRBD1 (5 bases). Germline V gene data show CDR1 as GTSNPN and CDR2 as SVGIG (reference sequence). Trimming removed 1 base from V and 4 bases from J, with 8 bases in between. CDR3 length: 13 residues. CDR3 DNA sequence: TGTGCCTGGAGTGGAGGGGACGGAAACACCATATATTTT. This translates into CAWSGGDGNTIYF. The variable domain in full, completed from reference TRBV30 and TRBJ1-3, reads SQTIHQWPATLVQPVGSPLSLECTVEGTSNPNLYWYRQAAGRGLQLLFYSVGIGQISSEVPQNLSASRPQDRQFILSSKKLLLSDSGFYLCAWSGGDGNTIYFGEGSWLTVV.

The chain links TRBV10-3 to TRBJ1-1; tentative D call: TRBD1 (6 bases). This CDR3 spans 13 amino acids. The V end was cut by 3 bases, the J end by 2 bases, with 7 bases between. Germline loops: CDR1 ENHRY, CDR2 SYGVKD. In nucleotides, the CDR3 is TGTGCCATCAGTGACGGGGGCAACACTGAAGCTTTCTTT. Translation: CAISDGGNTEAFF.

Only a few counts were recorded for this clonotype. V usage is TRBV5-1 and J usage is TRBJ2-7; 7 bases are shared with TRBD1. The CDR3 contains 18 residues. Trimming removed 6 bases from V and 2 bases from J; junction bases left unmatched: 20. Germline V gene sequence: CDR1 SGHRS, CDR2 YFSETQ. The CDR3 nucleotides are TGCGCCAGCAAGCGATCTAAAATAGGACAGGTTACAACCTACGAGCAGTACGTC. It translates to CASKRSKIGQVTTYEQYV.